The present T cell receptor beta chain was sequenced within a study of a mutant IDH1 vaccine in newly diagnosed glioma. V dropped 0 bases and J dropped 0 bases, with 6 bases sitting between them. CDR3 length: 15 residues. Germline lookup yields CDR1 MGHRA and CDR2 YSYEKL. Time point meaning: baseline, week 1 (first vaccination visit). Indicated treatment: pre-vaccination baseline after standard-of-care therapy. Sequencing was performed with immunoSEQ multiplex PCR; in TCRdb, only in-frame clones are kept and a portion is missing. This sample yields about 96,000 clones, of which roughly 77% are seen a single time; roughly 6.9% belongs to the top ten.

Sequenced material: PBMCs, taken from a glioma patient treated with radiotherapy, temozolomide or both. The chain employs TRBV4-1 and TRBJ1-5; D is unresolved. The sequence came from a man aged 40-49 years with glioma. The DNA of the CDR3 is TGCGCCAGCAGCCAAGATCAGAATAGCAATCAGCCCCAGCATTTT. Amino acids: CASSQDQNSNQPQHF.